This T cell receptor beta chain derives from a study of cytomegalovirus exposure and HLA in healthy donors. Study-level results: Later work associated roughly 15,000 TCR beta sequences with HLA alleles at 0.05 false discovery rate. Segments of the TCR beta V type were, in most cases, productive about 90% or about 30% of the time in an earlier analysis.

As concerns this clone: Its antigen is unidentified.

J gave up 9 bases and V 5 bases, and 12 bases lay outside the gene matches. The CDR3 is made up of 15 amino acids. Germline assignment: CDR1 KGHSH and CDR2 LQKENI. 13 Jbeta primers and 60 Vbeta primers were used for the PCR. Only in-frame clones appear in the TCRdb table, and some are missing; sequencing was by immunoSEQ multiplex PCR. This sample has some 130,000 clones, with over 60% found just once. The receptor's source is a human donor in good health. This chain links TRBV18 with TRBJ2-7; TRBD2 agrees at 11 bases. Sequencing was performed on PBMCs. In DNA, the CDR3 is TGTGCCAGCTCAACTCAACCCGGGACTAGCGGACCGCAGTACTTC. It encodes CASSTQPGTSGPQYF.